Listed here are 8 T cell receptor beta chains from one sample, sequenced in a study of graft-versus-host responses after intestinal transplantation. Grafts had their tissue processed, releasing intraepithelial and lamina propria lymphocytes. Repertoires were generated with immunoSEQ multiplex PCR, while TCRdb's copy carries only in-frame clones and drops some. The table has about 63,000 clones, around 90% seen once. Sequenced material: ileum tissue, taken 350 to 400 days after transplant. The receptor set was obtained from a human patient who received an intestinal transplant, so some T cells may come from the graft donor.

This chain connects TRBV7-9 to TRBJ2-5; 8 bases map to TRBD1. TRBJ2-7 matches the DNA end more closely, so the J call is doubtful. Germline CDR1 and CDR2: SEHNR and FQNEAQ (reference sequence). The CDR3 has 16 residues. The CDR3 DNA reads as TGTGCCAGCAGCTTCGGACGGACAGGGACGAGTTACGAGCAGTACTTC. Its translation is CASSFGRTGTSYEQYF.

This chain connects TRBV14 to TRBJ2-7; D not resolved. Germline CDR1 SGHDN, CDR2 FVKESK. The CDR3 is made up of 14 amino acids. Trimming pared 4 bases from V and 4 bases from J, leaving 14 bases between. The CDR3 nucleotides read TGTGCCAGCAGCCCACTTTCGGGTCTGTACGAGCAGTACTTC. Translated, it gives CASSPLSGLYEQYF. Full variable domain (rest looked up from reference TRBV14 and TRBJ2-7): EAGVTQFPSHSVIEKGQTVTLRCDPISGHDNLYWYRRVMGKEIKFLLHFVKESKQDESGMPNNRFLAERTGGTYSTLKVQPAELEDSGVYFCASSPLSGLYEQYFGPGTRLTVT.

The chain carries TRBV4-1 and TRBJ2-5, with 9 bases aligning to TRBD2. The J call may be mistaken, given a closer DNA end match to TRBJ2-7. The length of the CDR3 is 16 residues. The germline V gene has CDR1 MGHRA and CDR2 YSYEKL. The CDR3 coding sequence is TGCGCCAGCAGCCCCCTTGGGGTAGCGGGGGACGACGAGCAGTACTTC. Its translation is CASSPLGVAGDDEQYF.

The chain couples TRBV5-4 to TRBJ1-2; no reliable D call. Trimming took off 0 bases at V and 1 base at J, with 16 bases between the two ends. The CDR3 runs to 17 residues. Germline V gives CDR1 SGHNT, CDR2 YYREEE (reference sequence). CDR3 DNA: TGTGCCAGCAGCTTGGAGAGGGAGGTGATTTTTAACTATGGCTACACCTTC. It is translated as CASSLEREVIFNYGYTF.

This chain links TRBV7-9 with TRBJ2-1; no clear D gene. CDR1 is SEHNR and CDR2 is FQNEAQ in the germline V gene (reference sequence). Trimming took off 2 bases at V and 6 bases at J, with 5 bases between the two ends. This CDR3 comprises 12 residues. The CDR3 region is CASSLLLNEQFF. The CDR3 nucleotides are TGTGCCAGCAGCTTACTACTCAATGAGCAGTTCTTC. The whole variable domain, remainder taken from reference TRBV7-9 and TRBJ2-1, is DTGVSQNPRHKITKRGQNVTFRCDPISEHNRLYWYRQTLGQGPEFLTYFQNEAQLEKSRLLSDRFSAERPKGSFSTLEIQRTEQGDSAMYLCASSLLLNEQFFGPGTRLTVL.

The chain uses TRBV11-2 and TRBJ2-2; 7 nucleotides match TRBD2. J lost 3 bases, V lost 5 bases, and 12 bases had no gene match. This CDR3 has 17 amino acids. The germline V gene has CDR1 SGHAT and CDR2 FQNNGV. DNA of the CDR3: TGTGCCAGCAGCCCCTTTGTGAGCGGGGTCGACACCGGGGAGCTGTTTTTT. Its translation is CASSPFVSGVDTGELFF.

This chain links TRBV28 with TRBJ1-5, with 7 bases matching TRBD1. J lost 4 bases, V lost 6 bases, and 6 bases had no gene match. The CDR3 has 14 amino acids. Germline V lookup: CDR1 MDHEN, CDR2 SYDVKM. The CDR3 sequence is CASRSGTVNQPQHF. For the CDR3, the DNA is TGTGCCAGCAGATCCGGGACAGTAAATCAGCCCCAGCATTTT.

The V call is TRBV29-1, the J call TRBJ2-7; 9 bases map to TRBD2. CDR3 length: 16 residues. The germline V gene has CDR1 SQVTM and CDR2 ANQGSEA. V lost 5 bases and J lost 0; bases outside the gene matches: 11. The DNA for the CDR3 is TGCAGCGTTCTTTCGCGGGGGGGCCCTAGCTCCTACGAGCAGTACTTC. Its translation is CSVLSRGGPSSYEQYF.